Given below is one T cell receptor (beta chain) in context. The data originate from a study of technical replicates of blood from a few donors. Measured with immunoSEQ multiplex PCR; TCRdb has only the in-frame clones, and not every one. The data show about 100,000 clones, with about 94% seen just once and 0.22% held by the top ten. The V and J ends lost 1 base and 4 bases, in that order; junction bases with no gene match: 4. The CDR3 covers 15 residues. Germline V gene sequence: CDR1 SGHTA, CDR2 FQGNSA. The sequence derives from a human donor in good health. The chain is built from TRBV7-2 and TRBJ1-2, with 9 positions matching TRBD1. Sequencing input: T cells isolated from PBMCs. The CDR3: CASSLGGDRAYGYTF. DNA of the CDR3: TGTGCCAGCAGCTTAGGGGGGGACAGGGCCTATGGCTACACCTTC. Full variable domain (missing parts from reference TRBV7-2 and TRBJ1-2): GAGVSQSPSNKVTEKGKDVELRCDPISGHTALYWYRQSLGQGLEFLIYFQGNSAPDKSGLPSDRFSAERTGGSVSTLTIQRTQQEDSAVYLCASSLGGDRAYGYTFGSGTRLTVV.